What follows are 27 T cell receptor beta chains derived from one specimen sequenced in a study of T cell responses to AZD1222 COVID-19 vaccine. The repertoire was sequenced with immunoSEQ multiplex PCR; TCRdb's copy has only in-frame clones and lacks some. The sample lists over 130,000 clones; roughly 90% were seen once. The material was peripheral blood, obtained 28 days after the second AZD1222 dose. The receptors were gathered from an adult who received the AZD1222 COVID-19 vaccine.

The V call is TRBV4-1, the J call TRBJ2-1; 12 bases agree with TRBD2. The CDR3 contains 19 residues. J gave up 0 bases and V 4 bases, and 10 bases lay outside the gene matches. Germline V CDR1 and CDR2: MGHRA, YSYEKL. The CDR3 sequence: CASSPRGLAGSSSYNEQFF. CDR3 DNA: TGCGCCAGCAGCCCCCGAGGACTAGCGGGGTCGAGCTCCTACAATGAGCAGTTCTTC.

This clone was counted between two and nine times. The J gene is TRBJ2-7, the V gene TRBV27; TRBD2 aligns across 9 bases. The germline V gene has CDR1 MNHEY and CDR2 SMNVEV (reference sequence). The CDR3 extends over 15 amino acids. Trimming removed 2 bases from V and 2 bases from J; junction bases left unmatched: 4. This chain's CDR3 is CASSLRREGPYEQYF. The CDR3 DNA reads TGTGCCAGCAGTTTAAGGCGGGAGGGCCCCTACGAGCAGTACTTC.

The CDR3 region is CASSDGQGSTDTQYF. The CDR3 DNA follows: TGTGCCAGCAGTGACGGACAGGGAAGTACAGATACGCAGTATTTT. V is TRBV6-1 and J is TRBJ2-3; 8 bases line up with TRBD1. V dropped 3 bases and J dropped 3; count of bases not matched to a gene: 5. In germline, CDR1 is MNHNS, CDR2 SASEGT. The CDR3 sequence is 15 residues long.

This clone was observed a handful of times. The chain combines TRBV5-4 with TRBJ2-7, with D possibly TRBD1 on 6 matching bases. The CDR3 has 15 amino acids. The ends were cut back, 4 bases at V and 7 bases at J, with 21 bases in the middle. Germline V gene sequence: CDR1 SGHNT, CDR2 YYREEE (reference sequence). The CDR3 sequence: CASSLQQGPAREQYF. Written as DNA, the CDR3 is TGTGCCAGCAGCCTACAACAGGGCCCCGCGAGAGAGCAGTACTTC.

The rearrangement links TRBV11-1 to TRBJ2-1; perhaps TRBD2 as D (6 bases). The CDR3 covers 15 residues. Trimming took 4 bases from V and 6 from J, leaving 16 bases between them. The V gene's germline CDR1 is SGHAT and CDR2 FQDESV (reference sequence). The CDR3 DNA reads as TGTGCCAGCAGCTCGGGCACTAGCCTCGGCAATGAGCAGTTCTTC. Amino acids: CASSSGTSLGNEQFF.

This chain uses TRBV19 with TRBJ2-5; TRBD1 agrees at 10 bases. Germline V lookup: CDR1 LNHDA, CDR2 SQIVND (reference sequence). The CDR3 has 15 amino acids. With 4 bases clipped from V and 4 bases from J, the junction kept 6 bases outside the gene matches. DNA of the CDR3: TGTGCCAGTAGTAGACAGGGGGCTACGGGAGAGACCCAGTACTTC. Protein sequence: CASSRQGATGETQYF. Together with reference TRBV19 and TRBJ2-5, the CDR3 gives the full variable domain: DGGITQSPKYLFRKEGQNVTLSCEQNLNHDAMYWYRQDPGQGLRLIYYSQIVNDFQKGDIAEGYSVSREKKESFPLTVTSAQKNPTAFYLCASSRQGATGETQYFGPGTRLLVL.

The DNA for the CDR3 is TGTGCCAGCAGTCCCAGGGTTACTAATGAAAAACTGTTTTTT. Amino acids: CASSPRVTNEKLFF. The genes are TRBV27 and TRBJ1-4; tentative D call: TRBD1 (5 bases). The CDR3 length is 14 residues. V gave up 5 bases and J gave up 2 bases, with 9 bases separating them. Germline V gene data show CDR1 as MNHEY and CDR2 as SMNVEV (reference sequence).

The genes are TRBV29-1 and TRBJ1-1; no reliable D call. The CDR3 has 12 residues. From germline, CDR1 is SQVTM and CDR2 ANQGSEA. The ends were cut back, 3 bases at V and 2 bases at J, with 7 bases in the middle. CDR3 amino acids: CSVEVSNTEAFF. The DNA of the CDR3 is TGCAGCGTTGAGGTTTCCAACACTGAAGCTTTCTTT.

The V gene is TRBV7-8, the J gene TRBJ2-4; D unresolved. This CDR3 spans 14 amino acids. Trimming left V 0 bases short and J 0 bases short, with 3 bases between. Germline assignment: CDR1 SGHVS and CDR2 FQNEAQ. The CDR3 DNA reads as TGTGCCAGCAGCTTAGCGGGAGCCAAAAACATTCAGTACTTC. Its protein product is CASSLAGAKNIQYF. Full variable domain (outside the CDR3, taken from reference TRBV7-8 and TRBJ2-4): GAGVSQSPRYKVAKRGQDVALRCDPISGHVSLFWYQQALGQGPEFLTYFQNEAQLDKSGLPSDRFFAERPEGSVSTLKIQRTQQEDSAVYLCASSLAGAKNIQYFGAGTRLSVL.

The chain uses TRBV5-1 and TRBJ2-3; TRBD1 aligns across 8 bases. V gave up 0 bases and J gave up 5 bases; unmatched junction bases: 2. The CDR3 runs 14 residues. Per the germline V gene, CDR1 is SGHRS and CDR2 is YFSETQ. CDR3 DNA sequence: TGCGCCAGCAGCTTGGTAACAGGGGGAGATACGCAGTATTTT. Protein: CASSLVTGGDTQYF.

The chain joins TRBV24-1 to TRBJ1-2; D remains unclear. This CDR3 spans 11 amino acids. The V end lost 6 bases, the J end lost 6 bases, and 7 bases lay between the germline ends. From germline, CDR1 is KGHDR and CDR2 SFDVKD. CDR3 sequence (DNA): TGTGCCACCAGTTGGATCAATGGCTACACCTTC. It specifies CATSWINGYTF.

V gene TRBV5-1 combines with J gene TRBJ1-1; D not resolved. CDR3 size: 17 residues. Germline V gene data show CDR1 as SGHRS and CDR2 as YFSETQ. Trimming took 2 bases from V and 2 from J, leaving 19 bases between them. As DNA, the CDR3 is TGCGCCAGCAGCTTTGGGCAGGTAGTGGGGTTAAACACTGAAGCTTTCTTT. It translates to CASSFGQVVGLNTEAFF.

This clone was counted a single time. The chain uses TRBV5-1 and TRBJ2-5, with 8 nucleotides matching TRBD2. There are 15 residues in the CDR3. The trim removed 4 bases at V and 3 bases at J, leaving 8 bases unmatched. The germline gives CDR1 SGHRS, CDR2 YFSETQ. The CDR3 loop is CASSRALLAEETQYF. Here the CDR3 DNA reads TGCGCCAGCAGCCGCGCCTTACTAGCGGAAGAGACCCAGTACTTC.

CDR3 residues: CASAQDRGTEAFF. DNA for the CDR3: TGTGCCTCAGCCCAGGACAGGGGTACTGAAGCTTTCTTT. This chain joins TRBV19 and TRBJ1-1; 9 positions match TRBD1. Germline CDR1 is LNHDA and CDR2 is SQIVND (reference sequence). This CDR3 contains 13 residues. The J segment lost 5 bases and the V segment lost 11 bases, leaving 9 bases of the junction unmatched.

This chain connects TRBV9 to TRBJ1-1; D is possibly TRBD1 (5 bases). This CDR3 has 13 residues. Trimming left V 3 bases short and J 8 bases short, with 14 bases between. Per germline, CDR1 SGDLS and CDR2 YYNGEE. The chain's CDR3 is CASSAMPNREAFF. The CDR3 nucleotides read TGTGCCAGCAGCGCTATGCCTAACAGGGAAGCTTTCTTT.

This chain connects TRBV3-1 (or the pseudogene TRBV3-2) to TRBJ1-2; a possible D gene is TRBD1 (5 bases). The CDR3 has 14 amino acids. With 0 bases removed from V and 8 bases from J, the gap between germline ends came to 13 bases. Germline V gene lookup returns CDR1 LGHDT and CDR2 YNNKEL (reference sequence). The CDR3 reads CASSQEARVGGYTF. The CDR3 DNA reads as TGTGCCAGCAGCCAAGAGGCCAGGGTGGGCGGCTACACCTTC.

The chain recombines TRBV19 with TRBJ1-1; a possible D gene is TRBD1 (6 bases). Trimming took 3 bases from V and 1 from J, leaving 9 bases between them. The CDR3 is 14 residues long. Germline V lookup: CDR1 LNHDA, CDR2 SQIVND (reference sequence). The CDR3 reads CASSMGTTNTEAFF. In nucleotides, the CDR3 is TGTGCCAGTAGTATGGGGACAACGAACACTGAAGCTTTCTTT.

The table lists this clone with a few counts. The V and J genes are TRBV2 and TRBJ1-5, with D possibly matching TRBD1 (6 bases). Trimming stripped 5 bases from V and 2 bases from J, with 19 bases between. The CDR3 totals 17 residues. In germline, CDR1 is SNHLY, CDR2 FYNNEI. The CDR3 is CASSPRAGASGNQPQHF. The DNA of the CDR3 is TGTGCCAGCAGTCCCCGGGCAGGGGCCAGCGGCAATCAGCCCCAGCATTTT.

This rearrangement joins TRBV19 to TRBJ2-6; D not resolved. Per germline, CDR1 LNHDA and CDR2 SQIVND (reference sequence). The length of the CDR3 is 14 residues. Trimming pared 4 bases from V and 1 base from J, leaving 5 bases between. The CDR3 here is CASSTQSGANVLTF. CDR3 DNA sequence: TGTGCCAGTAGTACCCAGTCTGGGGCCAACGTCCTGACTTTC.

The chain carries TRBV2 and TRBJ2-6, with unresolved D. The CDR3 is 16 amino acids. V was pared by 4 bases and J by 2 bases, with 12 bases between. Germline-derived CDR1 and CDR2 are SNHLY and FYNNEI. The CDR3 nucleotides are TGTGCCAGCAGTGGGGCCGGCTTAGCTGGGGCCAACGTCCTGACTTTC. This gives the protein CASSGAGLAGANVLTF. Supplemented by reference TRBV2 and TRBJ2-6, the full variable domain reads EPEVTQTPSHQVTQMGQEVILRCVPISNHLYFYWYRQILGQKVEFLVSFYNNEISEKSEIFDDQFSVERPDGSNFTLKIRSTKLEDSAMYFCASSGAGLAGANVLTFGAGSRLTVL.

The J gene is TRBJ2-7, the V gene TRBV20-1, with D unclear. Germline lookup yields CDR1 DFQATT and CDR2 SNEGSKA (reference sequence). The germline V and J ends were trimmed by 5 bases and 2 bases, with 7 bases remaining between them. The CDR3 runs to 11 residues. The chain's CDR3 is CSAPLTYEQYF. As DNA, the CDR3 is TGCAGTGCTCCCCTCACCTACGAGCAGTACTTC.

This chain joins TRBV7-9 and TRBJ2-1; 11 nucleotides align to TRBD2. V lost 4 bases and J lost 8; bases outside the gene matches: 4. Germline V lookup: CDR1 SEHNR, CDR2 FQNEAQ (reference sequence). This CDR3 contains 14 residues. In DNA, the CDR3 is TGTGCCAGCAGCTCGAGTAGCGGGAGGGATGAGCAGTTCTTC. It yields the protein CASSSSSGRDEQFF.

The chain links TRBV18 to TRBJ1-3; D not resolved. Deletions cut 3 bases from V and 2 bases from J, with 14 bases between. Germline V gene data show CDR1 as KGHSH and CDR2 as LQKENI. This CDR3 contains 16 residues. CDR3 DNA sequence: TGTGCCAGCTCACCCCCGACTGCTGTTACTGGAAACACCATATATTTT. This sequence encodes CASSPPTAVTGNTIYF.

V and J are TRBV18 and TRBJ1-5; D is uncertain. With 2 bases removed from V and 5 bases from J, the gap between germline ends came to 16 bases. Germline V gene data show CDR1 as KGHSH and CDR2 as LQKENI. There are 16 residues in the CDR3. The CDR3 sequence is CASSPGGVNDHQPQHF. DNA of the CDR3: TGTGCCAGCTCACCAGGTGGGGTAAATGACCATCAGCCCCAGCATTTT.

This rearrangement joins TRBV2 to TRBJ2-1, with 11 bases lining up with TRBD2. Germline CDR1 is SNHLY and CDR2 is FYNNEI. The length of the CDR3 is 16 residues. V was clipped by 8 bases and J by 0 bases; unmatched bases: 6. Here the CDR3 DNA reads TGTGCCAGCCGTACTAGCGGGAGAAGCTCCTACAATGAGCAGTTCTTC. Its translation: CASRTSGRSSYNEQFF.

The chain combines TRBV28 with TRBJ2-1; the match to TRBD2 covers 11 bases. V shed 5 bases and J 7 bases; nucleotides not matched to a gene: 10. The CDR3 length is 16 residues. Germline V gene sequence: CDR1 MDHEN, CDR2 SYDVKM. The CDR3 DNA reads TGTGCCAGCAGTGGGCCTAGCGGGAGGATCTCGAATGAGCAGTTCTTC. Residues: CASSGPSGRISNEQFF. The whole variable domain, filled in from reference TRBV28 and TRBJ2-1, reads DVKVTQSSRYLVKRTGEKVFLECVQDMDHENMFWYRQDPGLGLRLIYFSYDVKMKEKGDIPEGYSVSREKKERFSLILESASTNQTSMYLCASSGPSGRISNEQFFGPGTRLTVL.

The CDR3 spells CAIGRLAGPYNEQFF. CDR3 coding DNA: TGTGCCATTGGCCGACTAGCGGGACCCTACAATGAGCAGTTCTTC. The chain links TRBV10-3 to TRBJ2-1; 11 bases match TRBD2. The CDR3 sequence is 15 residues long. Looked up from germline, CDR1 is ENHRY and CDR2 is SYGVKD. V dropped 9 bases and J dropped 2; count of bases not matched to a gene: 6.